The entry below describes one T cell receptor (beta chain). The assay was immunoSEQ multiplex PCR, and TCRdb's table has in-frame clones only and misses some. Altogether around 250,000 clones are present, 82% being singletons, with the ten largest covering roughly 4.7%. Germline trimming cut 5 bases from V and 2 bases from J; bases unmatched to any gene: 14. There are 17 residues in the CDR3. Germline V gene lookup returns CDR1 SGHTA and CDR2 FQGTGA. The sample comes from a study of blood T cell repertoires in COVID-19. Study overall: Researchers got acute and convalescent COVID-19 samples from the United States, Italy and Spain. Sources were T cells, B-cell-depleted T cells, or PBMCs; the material itself was cDNA or gDNA.

This study enrolled people aged about 18 to 100 from about 26 US geographic areas. Within 2 weeks before study entry, exposed participants met a COVID-19 case. Sequences were obtained from PBMCs or T cells enriched from blood (not recorded which). This clonotype was sampled from a man aged 35-49 years who had been exposed to COVID-19. This chain joins TRBV7-3 and TRBJ2-5, with 7 bases fitting TRBD1. This chain's CDR3 is CASSTEGQTGKQETQYF. DNA for the CDR3: TGTGCCAGCAGCACAGAGGGCCAGACAGGGAAGCAAGAGACCCAGTACTTC.